This T cell receptor beta chain is drawn from a study of shared clonotypes between healthy human individuals (dated by TCRdb to 2018 to 2020). With respect to the entire study: A few men and a couple of women, aged 18 to 49 years, made up the cohort. Each donor's leukapheresis produced roughly between roughly 0.94 and 9.5 billion PBMCs. For each donor, three plates each were used for CD4 naive and CD4 memory, two plates were used for CD8 naive, and one plate was used for CD8 memory. To increase sequencing depth and limit assay-specific biases, different laboratories used diverse techniques to prepare libraries and sequence TCR repertoires. To estimate repertoire size and how much clonotype sharing occurs between individuals, the study deeply sequenced the blood TCR repertoires of five healthy adults. Results the study describes overall, beyond this receptor: Estimated clonotype richness was generally larger for naive than for memory subsets. Based on pairwise subsampling, the degree of clonotype sharing among donors was expected to be affected by sequencing depth. Because the study included a small number of donors, the genetic and exposure-history diversity represented was limited. When four donors were compared, the shared fraction of clonotypes was about 5% for naive CD4, around 4% for naive CD8, roughly 2.3% for memory CD4, and roughly 0.43% for memory CD8. Sampling was restricted to blood, and TCR repertoires in tissues likely differ from the TCR repertoires found in blood. Compared with non-shared clonotypes, the clonotypes found in all four sorted-subset donors had higher generation probabilities. Rarefaction of sorted-subset datasets indicated incomplete sequencing despite the large sequencing depth.

From its cysteine to its phenylalanine, the CDR3 spans 14 amino acids. The DNA shown is the 42-base CDR3, in frame from base 1. CDR1 and CDR2, looked up from the germline V gene, are SGHAT and FQNNGV. V is clipped by 3 bases and J by 8 bases, and the sequence between their germline boundaries is 16 bases long. The donors were healthy, HIV-negative adults with no recently reported acute infections or vaccinations. All donors were Caucasian adults living in Nashville, Tennessee, USA. CD8 memory samples consisted of magnetically selected CD45RO+ cells combined with CCR7-negative CD45RA+ effector memory (TemRA) cells. After blood collection by leukapheresis, PBMCs were isolated using Ficoll-Histopaque density gradient centrifugation and then cryopreserved in the vapor phase of liquid nitrogen. Analytical flow cytometry was used to check the purity and quantity of every magnetically sorted T cell population. Each sorted fraction had its genomic DNA isolated and then quantified by UV absorbance on a Nanodrop 2000c.

Notes on this clone: It has no known antigen specificity. Base-call qualities are not available, and no considerably larger clone is one nucleotide away.

TCR CDR3 regions were amplified from genomic DNA by multiplex PCR using the deep immunoSEQ assay. Extracted genomic DNA from each cell subset was spread evenly across all wells of several immunoSEQ 96-well plates, with each plate serving as a replicate. Each replicate PCR for sorted subsets received around 210 ng genomic DNA, equal to 28,000 or so T cell genomes. The purified libraries were quantified using a Qubit 3.0 fluorometer, sized with a Bioanalyzer 2100, and then quantified again using the KAPA Library Quantification kit. A separate single-read 150-cycle Illumina NextSeq 550 flow cell was used to sequence each immunoSEQ 96-well plate. The original pipeline was this. Because the immunoSEQ output held only junctional sequences and lacked quality scores, the filtering could not match the filtering applied to full-length reads. To assign V/J genes and CDR3, sequences were annotated against IMGT germline references using PyIR, a Python wrapper for IgBLAST v1.9. Reads with weak V/J assignments (E-value above 1e-6), missing CDR3, stop codons, out-of-frame junctions, or ambiguous translated residues were removed. V3J clonotypes were defined as sequences sharing an identical inferred V gene, J gene, and CDR3 amino acid sequence. To compute the percentage overlap between repertoires, the number of shared unique clonotypes was divided by the size of the smaller repertoire. RTK rarefaction, the Chao1 estimator, and Recon v2.1 estimates of unobserved clonotypes were used to assess repertoire richness. Generation probabilities for all TCRbeta clonotypes obtained by the gDNA method from a handful of donors were computed using OLGA. TCRdb retrieved this table from immuneACCESS and kept in-frame rearrangements only. Not all clones are present; in checked studies, unresolved V genes account for under half, and no reason is known for the remainder. V, J and clone size are taken as reported in that table, and D and trimming were inferred from the DNA itself. Within this sample are roughly 400,000 clones, with about 97% of them counted one time only. The biggest ten clones account for about 0.32% of the sample.

The sequence links TRBV11-2 to TRBJ1-2, with no reliable assignment of the D segment. This clonotype was sampled from a man aged 25-40 years in good health. Sequenced sample: memory CD8+ T cells sorted from blood. Explained via the paper, the cell subset or site label denotes: CD45RO+ cells pooled with CCR7-negative TemRA cells. The CDR3 amino acid sequence is: CASSFRENLGGYTF. The DNA is as follows: TGTGCCAGCAGCTTTAGAGAAAACCTGGGCGGCTACACCTTC. Extended through the reference TRBV11-2 and TRBJ1-2 proteins, this CDR3 yields the full variable domain: EAGVAQSPRYKIIEKRQSVAFWCNPISGHATLYWYQQILGQGPKLLIQFQNNGVVDDSQLPKDRFSAERLKGVDSTLKIQPAKLEDSAVYLCASSFRENLGGYTFGSGTRLTVV.